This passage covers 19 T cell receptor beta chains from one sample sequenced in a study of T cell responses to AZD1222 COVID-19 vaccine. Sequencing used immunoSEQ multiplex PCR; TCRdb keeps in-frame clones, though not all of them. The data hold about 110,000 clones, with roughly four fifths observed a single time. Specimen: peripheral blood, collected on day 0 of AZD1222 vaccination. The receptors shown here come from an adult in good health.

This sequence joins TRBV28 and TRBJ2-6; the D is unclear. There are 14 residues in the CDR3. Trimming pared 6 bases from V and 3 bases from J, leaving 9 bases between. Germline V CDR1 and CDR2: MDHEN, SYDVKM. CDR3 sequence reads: CASSPSLGANVLTF. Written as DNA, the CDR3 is TGTGCCAGCAGCCCTTCTCTTGGGGCCAACGTCCTGACTTTC.

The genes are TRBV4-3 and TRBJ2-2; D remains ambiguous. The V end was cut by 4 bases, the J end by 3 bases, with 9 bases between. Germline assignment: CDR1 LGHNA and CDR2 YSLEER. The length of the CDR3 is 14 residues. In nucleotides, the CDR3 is TGCGCCAGCAGCCGCCTTACGTACACCGGGGAGCTGTTTTTT. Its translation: CASSRLTYTGELFF.

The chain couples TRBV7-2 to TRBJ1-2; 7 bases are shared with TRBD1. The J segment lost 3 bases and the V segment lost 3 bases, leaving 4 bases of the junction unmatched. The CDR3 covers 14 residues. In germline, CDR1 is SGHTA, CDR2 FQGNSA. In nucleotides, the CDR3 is TGTGCCAGCAGCTTCACAGGGGAGTACTATGGCTACACCTTC. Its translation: CASSFTGEYYGYTF.

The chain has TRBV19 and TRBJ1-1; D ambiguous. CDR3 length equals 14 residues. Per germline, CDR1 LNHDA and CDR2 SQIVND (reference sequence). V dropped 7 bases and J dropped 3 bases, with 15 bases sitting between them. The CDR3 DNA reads TGTGCCAGTAAAGTGAGGGATTTGGACACTGAAGCTTTCTTT. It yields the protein CASKVRDLDTEAFF.

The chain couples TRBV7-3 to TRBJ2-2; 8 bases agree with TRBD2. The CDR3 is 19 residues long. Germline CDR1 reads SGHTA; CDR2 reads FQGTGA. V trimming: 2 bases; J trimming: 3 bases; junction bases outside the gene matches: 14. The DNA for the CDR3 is TGTGCCAGCAGCTTACATCCAGTGGCGGGGGGCCAGTACACCGGGGAGCTGTTTTTT. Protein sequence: CASSLHPVAGGQYTGELFF.

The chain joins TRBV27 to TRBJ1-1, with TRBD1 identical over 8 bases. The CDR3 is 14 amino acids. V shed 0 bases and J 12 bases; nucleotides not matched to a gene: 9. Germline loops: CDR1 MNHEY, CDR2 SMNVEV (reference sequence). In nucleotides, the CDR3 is TGTGCCAGCAGTTTATCGGCGGCAGGGACAGGTCCTTTCTTT. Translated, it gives CASSLSAAGTGPFF.

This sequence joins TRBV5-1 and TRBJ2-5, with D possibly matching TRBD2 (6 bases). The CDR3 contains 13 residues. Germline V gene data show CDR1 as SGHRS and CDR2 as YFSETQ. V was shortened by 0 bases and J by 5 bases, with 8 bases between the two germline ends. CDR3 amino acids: CASSLEGGETQYF. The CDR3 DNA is TGCGCCAGCAGCTTGGAAGGAGGGGAGACCCAGTACTTC.

The CDR3 nucleotides read TGTGCCAGTAGTAGCACCGGGACAGGGAACACTGAAGCTTTCTTT. As protein: CASSSTGTGNTEAFF. The chain carries TRBV19 and TRBJ1-1; 8 positions match TRBD1. Trimming cost V 4 bases and J 1 base; bases outside gene matches: 5. The length of the CDR3 is 15 residues. Per the germline V gene, CDR1 is LNHDA and CDR2 is SQIVND (reference sequence).

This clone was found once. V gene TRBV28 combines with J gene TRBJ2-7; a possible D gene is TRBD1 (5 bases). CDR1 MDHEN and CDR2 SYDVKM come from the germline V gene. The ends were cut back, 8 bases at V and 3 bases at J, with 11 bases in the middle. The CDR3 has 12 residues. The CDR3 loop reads CASADSLYEQYF. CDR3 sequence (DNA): TGTGCCAGCGCTGACAGCCTCTACGAGCAGTACTTC.

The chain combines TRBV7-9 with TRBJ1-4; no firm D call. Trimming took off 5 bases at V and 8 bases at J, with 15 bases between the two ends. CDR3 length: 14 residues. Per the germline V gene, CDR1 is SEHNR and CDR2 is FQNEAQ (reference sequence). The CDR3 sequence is CASSRSLTGEKLFF. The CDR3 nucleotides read TGTGCCAGCAGCCGTAGCCTAACCGGGGAAAAACTGTTTTTT.

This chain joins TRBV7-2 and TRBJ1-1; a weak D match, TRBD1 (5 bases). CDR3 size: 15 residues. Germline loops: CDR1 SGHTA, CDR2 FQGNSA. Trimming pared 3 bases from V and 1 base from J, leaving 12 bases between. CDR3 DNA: TGTGCCAGCAGCTTCTCCGGGACTCAGAACACTGAAGCTTTCTTT. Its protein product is CASSFSGTQNTEAFF.

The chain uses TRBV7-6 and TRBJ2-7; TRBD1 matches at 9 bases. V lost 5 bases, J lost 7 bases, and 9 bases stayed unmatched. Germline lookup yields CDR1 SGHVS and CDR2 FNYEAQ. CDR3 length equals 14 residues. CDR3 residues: CASSDRDRAREQYF. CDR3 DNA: TGTGCCAGCAGCGACCGGGACAGGGCAAGAGAGCAGTACTTC.

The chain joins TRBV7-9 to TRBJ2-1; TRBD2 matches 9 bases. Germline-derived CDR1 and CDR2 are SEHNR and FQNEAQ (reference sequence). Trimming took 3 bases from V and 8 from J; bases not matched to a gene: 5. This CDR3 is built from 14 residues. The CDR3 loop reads CASSLVAGVYEQFF. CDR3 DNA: TGTGCCAGCAGCTTGGTAGCGGGAGTCTATGAGCAGTTCTTC.

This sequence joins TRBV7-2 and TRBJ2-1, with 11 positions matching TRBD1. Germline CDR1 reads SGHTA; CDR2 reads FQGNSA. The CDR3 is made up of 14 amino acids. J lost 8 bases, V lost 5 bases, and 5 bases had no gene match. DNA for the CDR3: TGTGCCAGCAGCGTGGGACAGGGGGTCGATGAGCAGTTCTTC. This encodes CASSVGQGVDEQFF.

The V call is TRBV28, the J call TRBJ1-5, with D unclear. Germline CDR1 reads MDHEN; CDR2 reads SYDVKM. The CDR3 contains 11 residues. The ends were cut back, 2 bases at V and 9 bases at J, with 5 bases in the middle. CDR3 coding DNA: TGTGCCAGCAGTTTAGGGAGGCCCCAGCATTTT. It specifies CASSLGRPQHF.

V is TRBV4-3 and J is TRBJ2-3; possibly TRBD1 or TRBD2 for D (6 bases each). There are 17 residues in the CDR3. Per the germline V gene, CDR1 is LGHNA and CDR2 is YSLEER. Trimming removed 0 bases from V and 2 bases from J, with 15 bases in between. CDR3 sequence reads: CASSQDETGASTDTQYF. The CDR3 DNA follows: TGCGCCAGCAGCCAAGATGAGACGGGGGCCTCCACAGATACGCAGTATTTT.

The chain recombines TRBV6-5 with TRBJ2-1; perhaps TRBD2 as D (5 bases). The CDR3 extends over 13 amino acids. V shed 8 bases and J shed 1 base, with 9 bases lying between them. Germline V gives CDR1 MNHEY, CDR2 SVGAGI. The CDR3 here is CASWSGSYNEQFF. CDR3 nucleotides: TGTGCCAGCTGGAGCGGATCCTACAATGAGCAGTTCTTC.

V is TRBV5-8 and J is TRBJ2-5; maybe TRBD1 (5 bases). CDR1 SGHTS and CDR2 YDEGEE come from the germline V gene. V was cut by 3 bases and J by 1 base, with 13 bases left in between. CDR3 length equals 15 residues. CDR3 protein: CASSSTVTFQETQYF. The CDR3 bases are TGTGCCAGCAGCTCGACAGTGACTTTCCAAGAGACCCAGTACTTC.

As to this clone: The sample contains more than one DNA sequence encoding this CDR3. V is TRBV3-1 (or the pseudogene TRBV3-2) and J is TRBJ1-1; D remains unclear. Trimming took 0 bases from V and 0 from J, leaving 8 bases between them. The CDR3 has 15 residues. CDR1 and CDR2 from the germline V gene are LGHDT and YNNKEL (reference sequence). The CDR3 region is CASSQDVGMNTEAFF. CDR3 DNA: TGTGCCAGCAGCCAAGATGTAGGAATGAACACTGAAGCTTTCTTT.